This T cell receptor beta chain is from a study of T cell responses to AZD1222 COVID-19 vaccine. Concerning this clone: The sample holds other DNA sequences that translate to the same CDR3.

Per the germline V gene, CDR1 is LGHDT and CDR2 is YNNKEL (reference sequence). The CDR3 is made up of 14 amino acids. Trimming removed 0 bases from V and 6 bases from J, with 8 bases in between. Only in-frame clones appear in the TCRdb table, and some are missing; sequencing was by immunoSEQ multiplex PCR. Of about 78,000 clones in the sample, approximately 88% were seen once. Sample: peripheral blood, taken on day 0 of MenACWY control vaccination. This sequence was found in an adult in good health. The V call is TRBV3-1 (or the pseudogene TRBV3-2), the J call TRBJ1-4; D gene ambiguous. The CDR3: CASSQDPGDEKLFF. CDR3 bases: TGTGCCAGCAGCCAAGATCCGGGAGATGAAAAACTGTTTTTT.